These 30 T cell receptor beta chains share one sample of origin, sequenced in a study of blood T cell repertoires in COVID-19. Clones were read by immunoSEQ multiplex PCR, and TCRdb kept only the in-frame ones, dropping some. The sample shows hundreds of thousands of clones, roughly 83% of them seen only once. Material: peripheral blood. The receptor set was obtained from a man older than 75 with acute or convalescent COVID-19.

The chain is built from TRBV4-2 and TRBJ2-1; TRBD2 aligns across 9 bases. Germline lookup yields CDR1 LGHNA and CDR2 YNFKEQ. V lost 0 bases and J lost 6; bases outside the gene matches: 3. The length of the CDR3 is 15 residues. This CDR3 is CASSQDSGSTNEQFF. DNA of the CDR3: TGTGCCAGCAGCCAAGATAGCGGGAGCACCAATGAGCAGTTCTTC.

This chain links TRBV3-1 (or the pseudogene TRBV3-2) with TRBJ1-2; D is unresolved. V dropped 1 base and J dropped 4 bases, with 10 bases sitting between them. Germline lookup yields CDR1 LGHDT and CDR2 YNNKEL (reference sequence). The length of the CDR3 is 14 residues. The CDR3 reads CASSQGRGSYGYTF. In DNA, the CDR3 is TGTGCCAGCAGCCAAGGACGGGGTAGCTATGGCTACACCTTC.

The chain couples TRBV28 to TRBJ1-6; D is perhaps TRBD1 (6 bases). V dropped 3 bases and J dropped 5 bases, with 11 bases sitting between them. The CDR3 sequence is 15 residues long. The germline V gene has CDR1 MDHEN and CDR2 SYDVKM. Here the CDR3 reads CASSLEDRDNSPLHF. CDR3 sequence (DNA): TGTGCCAGCAGTTTGGAGGACAGAGATAATTCACCCCTCCACTTT. Full variable domain (missing parts from reference TRBV28 and TRBJ1-6): DVKVTQSSRYLVKRTGEKVFLECVQDMDHENMFWYRQDPGLGLRLIYFSYDVKMKEKGDIPEGYSVSREKKERFSLILESASTNQTSMYLCASSLEDRDNSPLHFGNGTRLTVT.

This clone has just one count. The genes are TRBV29-1 and TRBJ2-1, with a weak D call TRBD2 (6 bases). This CDR3 has 14 amino acids. Germline V lookup: CDR1 SQVTM, CDR2 ANQGSEA. Trimming shortened V by 5 bases and J by 3 bases, and 14 bases separated the two germline ends. The CDR3 loop reads CSVSGTQLYNEQFF. Here the CDR3 DNA reads TGCAGCGTTTCCGGGACTCAACTCTACAATGAGCAGTTCTTC.

This chain connects TRBV2 to TRBJ1-6; possibly TRBD1 for D (6 bases). The germline V gene encodes CDR1 SNHLY and CDR2 FYNNEI. The CDR3 has 15 amino acids. The ends were cut back, 6 bases at V and 0 bases at J, with 9 bases in the middle. Here the CDR3 reads CASRDSSSYNSPLHF. CDR3 sequence (DNA): TGTGCCAGCAGGGACAGTAGCTCCTATAATTCACCCCTCCACTTT.

J is TRBJ2-2 and V is TRBV15; 15 positions match TRBD2. The J segment lost 6 bases and the V segment lost 3 bases, leaving 17 bases of the junction unmatched. The CDR3 totals 21 residues. CDR1 and CDR2 (germline): LNHNV, YYDKDF (reference sequence). CDR3 region: CATSSQFPGTSGRLGSGELFF. CDR3 nucleotide sequence: TGTGCCACCAGCAGCCAATTTCCCGGGACTAGCGGGAGGTTGGGGTCCGGGGAGCTGTTTTTT.

The chain couples TRBV11-3 to TRBJ2-5; no reliable D call. The CDR3 covers 14 residues. CDR1 is SGHNT, CDR2 YENEEA, per germline. V lost 1 base to trimming and J lost 1 base, with 7 bases between them. In DNA form, the CDR3 reads TGTGCCAGCAGCTTAGCAGGTGGCCAAGAGACCCAGTACTTC. It encodes CASSLAGGQETQYF.

V is TRBV5-1 and J is TRBJ2-1; D remains unclear. This CDR3 contains 16 residues. Germline values: CDR1 SGHRS, CDR2 YFSETQ. V dropped 0 bases and J dropped 6 bases, with 16 bases sitting between them. CDR3 loop: CASSLAGWAESNEQFF. CDR3 coding DNA: TGCGCCAGCAGCTTGGCCGGATGGGCAGAGTCCAATGAGCAGTTCTTC.

The genes are TRBV12-5 and TRBJ1-1; possible D gene TRBD1, 6 bases. Germline assignment: CDR1 LGHNT and CDR2 FRNRAP. V dropped 1 base and J dropped 5 bases, with 11 bases sitting between them. There are 14 residues in the CDR3. Here the CDR3 reads CASGLGTRGTEAFF. The CDR3 bases are TGTGCTAGTGGTTTGGGAACGAGGGGGACTGAAGCTTTCTTT.

The V call is TRBV19, the J call TRBJ2-2; perhaps TRBD1 as D (6 bases). V was clipped by 5 bases and J by 4 bases, with 17 bases between them. The germline V gene encodes CDR1 LNHDA and CDR2 SQIVND (reference sequence). The CDR3 contains 16 residues. The CDR3 sequence is CASSPRQARATGELFF. DNA for the CDR3: TGTGCCAGTAGTCCCAGACAGGCAAGGGCCACCGGGGAGCTGTTTTTT.

The gene calls are TRBV21-1 and TRBJ2-7; whether TRBD1, the table's D call, matches the DNA was not checked. TRBV21-1 corresponds to a pseudogene. The CDR3 totals 15 residues. As DNA, the CDR3 is TGTGCCAGCAGCAATTTAAGACAGGGGGCCCACGAGCAGTACTTC. Its protein product is CASSNLRQGAHEQYF.

The gene calls are TRBV18 and TRBJ2-2; 11 bases map to TRBD1. This CDR3 is 14 amino acids long. J lost 7 bases, V lost 4 bases, and 2 bases had no gene match. In germline, CDR1 is KGHSH, CDR2 LQKENI. The CDR3 reads CASSRDRGIGELFF. CDR3 nucleotides: TGTGCCAGCTCACGGGACAGGGGGATCGGGGAGCTGTTTTTT.

The rearrangement joins TRBV5-8 to TRBJ1-1, with D uncertain. CDR1 and CDR2 (germline): SGHTS, YDEGEE. The CDR3 is 14 residues long. The V gene lost 2 bases and the J gene lost 4 bases, with 12 bases spanning the gap. DNA for the CDR3: TGTGCCAGCAGCTTAAGGGAGGTGGGCACTGAAGCTTTCTTT. It codes for CASSLREVGTEAFF.

This clone was picked up a small number of times. The chain links TRBV7-3 to TRBJ2-5; perhaps TRBD2 as D (7 bases). The CDR3 spans 16 residues. Germline V gene sequence: CDR1 SGHTA, CDR2 FQGTGA. V was trimmed by 1 base and J by 4 bases, leaving 16 bases between them. The CDR3: CASSLRPRGGGETQYF. Written as DNA, the CDR3 is TGTGCCAGCAGCTTAAGACCTCGGGGAGGGGGAGAGACCCAGTACTTC.

V and J are TRBV10-3 and TRBJ2-7; 8 bases align to TRBD1. There are 12 residues in the CDR3. V lost 5 bases and J lost 7; bases outside the gene matches: 4. Per the germline V gene, CDR1 is ENHRY and CDR2 is SYGVKD. CDR3: CAISQTGEEQYF. The CDR3 DNA is TGTGCCATCAGTCAGACAGGGGAAGAGCAGTACTTC.

V is TRBV2 and J is TRBJ2-1; a possible D gene is TRBD2 (5 bases). The V gene's germline CDR1 is SNHLY and CDR2 FYNNEI. This CDR3 is built from 14 residues. Trimming removed 3 bases from V and 0 bases from J, with 6 bases in between. As DNA, the CDR3 is TGTGCCAGCAGTGACGAGGGCTCCTACAATGAGCAGTTCTTC. Residues: CASSDEGSYNEQFF.

The chain recombines TRBV12-3 or TRBV12-4 with TRBJ1-1; 7 nucleotides agree with TRBD1. The CDR3 loop spans 11 amino acids. Germline trimming cut 10 bases from V and 7 bases from J; bases unmatched to any gene: 6. CDR3: CATRRDSEAFF. CDR3 bases: TGTGCCACCCGACGGGACAGTGAAGCTTTCTTT.

The chain links TRBV6-6 to TRBJ2-7; 8 bases are shared with TRBD2. The CDR3 consists of 16 residues. V shed 7 bases and J 0 bases; nucleotides not matched to a gene: 11. Per germline, CDR1 MNHNY and CDR2 SVGAGI (reference sequence). CDR3 DNA: TGTGCCAGCAAAAAGGTGTCTAGCGGGTCCTCCTACGAGCAGTACTTC. Amino acid sequence: CASKKVSSGSSYEQYF.

This clone was seen a few times. J is TRBJ2-7 and V is TRBV5-4, with D possibly being TRBD1 (6 bases). Trimming took 4 bases from V and 3 from J, leaving 14 bases between them. The CDR3 contains 14 residues. From germline, CDR1 is SGHNT and CDR2 YYREEE (reference sequence). The CDR3 spells CASSLPIQGYEQYF. The CDR3 nucleotides read TGTGCCAGCAGCCTACCAATACAGGGCTACGAGCAGTACTTC.

The V gene is TRBV18, the J gene TRBJ1-1, with D perhaps TRBD1 (5 bases). Germline loops: CDR1 KGHSH, CDR2 LQKENI. The CDR3 is made up of 15 amino acids. Trimming removed 5 bases at V and 2 bases at J, with 15 bases between. CDR3 nucleotides: TGTGCCAGCTCAAGGGGTACCGTTTCTAACACTGAAGCTTTCTTT. Encoded protein: CASSRGTVSNTEAFF. Looking up the rest from reference TRBV18 and TRBJ1-1 gives the full variable domain: NAGVMQNPRHLVRRRGQEARLRCSPMKGHSHVYWYRQLPEEGLKFMVYLQKENIIDESGMPKERFSAEFPKEGPSILRIQQVVRGDSAAYFCASSRGTVSNTEAFFGQGTRLTVV.

Turning to this clone: Other DNA sequences in this sample translate to the same CDR3. J is TRBJ1-5 and V is TRBV2; 10 bases map to TRBD1. The germline V gene encodes CDR1 SNHLY and CDR2 FYNNEI. J gave up 3 bases and V 3 bases, and 2 bases lay outside the gene matches. CDR3 length equals 15 residues. The CDR3 nucleotides read TGTGCCAGCAGTGAGACAGGGGGCTACAATCAGCCCCAGCATTTT. Amino acids: CASSETGGYNQPQHF.

The chain employs TRBV19 and TRBJ2-2; TRBD1 aligns across 8 bases. The J segment lost 5 bases and the V segment lost 3 bases, leaving 8 bases of the junction unmatched. Germline V gene lookup returns CDR1 LNHDA and CDR2 SQIVND (reference sequence). The CDR3 is 16 residues long. CDR3 protein: CASSMRGQGRTGELFF. Here the CDR3 DNA reads TGTGCCAGTAGTATGCGCGGACAGGGACGTACCGGGGAGCTGTTTTTT.

The gene calls are TRBV5-1 and TRBJ1-1; D might be TRBD1 (6 bases). V was shortened by 5 bases and J by 4 bases, with 15 bases between the two germline ends. Germline-derived CDR1 and CDR2 are SGHRS and YFSETQ. This CDR3 is built from 14 residues. The chain's CDR3 is CASRPLTGGTEAFF. CDR3 DNA: TGCGCCAGCAGACCCCTGACAGGTGGCACTGAAGCTTTCTTT.

V and J are TRBV18 and TRBJ2-1, with D possibly TRBD1 on 5 matching bases. The germline gives CDR1 KGHSH, CDR2 LQKENI. V was cut by 2 bases and J by 14 bases, with 16 bases left in between. This CDR3 has 13 amino acids. The CDR3 here is CASSPLKTAQEFF. DNA of the CDR3: TGTGCCAGCTCACCATTAAAGACAGCTCAGGAGTTCTTC.

The genes are TRBV7-9 and TRBJ1-5; no reliable D call. Germline assignment: CDR1 SEHNR and CDR2 FQNEAQ (reference sequence). The CDR3 runs to 13 residues. Trimming removed 2 bases from V and 2 bases from J, with 4 bases in between. The CDR3: CASSLTGNQPQHF. The CDR3 nucleotides are TGTGCCAGCAGCTTAACGGGCAATCAGCCCCAGCATTTT.

The chain carries TRBV5-4 and TRBJ1-4; D call uncertain. The germline V gene has CDR1 SGHNT and CDR2 YYREEE (reference sequence). The CDR3 is made up of 18 amino acids. Trimming took off 4 bases at V and 0 bases at J, with 19 bases between the two ends. The CDR3 protein is CASSPRGPRGATNEKLFF. The CDR3 coding sequence is TGTGCCAGCAGCCCGCGGGGTCCCCGTGGGGCAACTAATGAAAAACTGTTTTTT.

This clone was observed a single time. This chain joins TRBV18 and TRBJ2-7; 9 bases line up with TRBD1. The germline V gene encodes CDR1 KGHSH and CDR2 LQKENI. This CDR3 region has 14 residues. The J segment lost 4 bases and the V segment lost 4 bases, leaving 5 bases of the junction unmatched. CDR3 loop: CASSQQGAQYEQYF. The DNA for the CDR3 is TGTGCCAGCTCACAACAGGGGGCGCAATACGAGCAGTACTTC.

The J gene is TRBJ1-5, the V gene TRBV24-1, with D tentatively TRBD1 (6 bases). The germline CDR1 and CDR2 sequences are KGHDR and SFDVKD. The CDR3 has 20 residues. Trimming left V 5 bases short and J 4 bases short, with 29 bases between. The CDR3 is CATSASPRDIWGMGNQPQHF. As DNA, the CDR3 is TGTGCCACCAGTGCCTCCCCCCGGGACATCTGGGGAATGGGTAATCAGCCCCAGCATTTT.

The genes are TRBV19 and TRBJ2-7, with TRBD1 identical over 8 bases. The germline V gene has CDR1 LNHDA and CDR2 SQIVND (reference sequence). Unmatched junction bases numbered 7, after V lost 4 bases and J lost 2 bases. The CDR3 loop spans 15 amino acids. The CDR3 region is CASSTDRGPAYEQYF. The DNA of the CDR3 is TGTGCCAGTAGTACAGACAGGGGACCGGCCTACGAGCAGTACTTC.

This clone was detected only a few times. The J gene is TRBJ1-5, the V gene TRBV19, with D unclear. The CDR3 covers 16 residues. Germline V gives CDR1 LNHDA, CDR2 SQIVND (reference sequence). V gave up 1 base and J gave up 4 bases, with 14 bases separating them. This CDR3 is CASSIGGSGKNQPQHF. For the CDR3, the DNA is TGTGCCAGTAGTATAGGTGGTTCCGGGAAGAATCAGCCCCAGCATTTT. Filled out from reference TRBV19 and TRBJ1-5, the complete variable domain reads DGGITQSPKYLFRKEGQNVTLSCEQNLNHDAMYWYRQDPGQGLRLIYYSQIVNDFQKGDIAEGYSVSREKKESFPLTVTSAQKNPTAFYLCASSIGGSGKNQPQHFGDGTRLSIL.